These T cell receptor beta chains were read from a single sample in a study of cytomegalovirus exposure and HLA in healthy donors. Assay used: immunoSEQ multiplex PCR; TCRdb lists only in-frame clones, some missing. The data contain more than 85,000 clones, roughly 80% of them singletons. The sample was PBMCs. The receptors here all came from a man aged 40-49 years in good health and CMV-seronegative. CDR3s include the opening cysteine and the closing phenylalanine or tryptophan. D genes are given only for firm matches. Part of the rows lack a size; the others show once, few, many or a class for expanded clones.

J,D,V,size,DNA,CDR3
TRBJ1-5,.,TRBV15,.,TGTGCCACCAGCAGGGGTGGGCAGGCCTTGAATCAGCCCCAGCATTTT,CATSRGGQALNQPQHF
TRBJ1-1,TRBD1,TRBV5-6,.,TGTGCCAGCAGCTTGATGGTTCAGGGGGCAAGGACTGAAGCTTTCTTT,CASSLMVQGARTEAFF
TRBJ2-3,TRBD1,TRBV6-4,.,TGTGCCAGCAGTCCGACGGTGCAGGGGGTGTTCACAGATACGCAGTATTTT,CASSPTVQGVFTDTQYF
TRBJ2-5,.,TRBV6-5,.,TGTGCCAGCATGGCCCACCAAGAGACCCAGTACTTC,CASMAHQETQYF
TRBJ2-5,TRBD2,TRBV2,.,TGTGCCAGCAGTGAAATGCGGGGGTGGGAGACCCAGTACTTC,CASSEMRGWETQYF
TRBJ2-7,.,TRBV27,.,TGTGCCAGCAGTTCATGGGCCGAGCAGTACTTC,CASSSWAEQYF
TRBJ2-1,TRBD2,TRBV29-1,.,TGCAGCGTTGAGGGATCCTGGACTAGCGGGGCCTACAATGAGCAGTTCTTC,CSVEGSWTSGAYNEQFF
TRBJ2-5,.,TRBV11-2,few,TGTGCCAGCAGCTTAGTCGGGGTAGGGGGTGAGCAGTACTTC,CASSLVGVGGEQYF
TRBJ1-1,TRBD1,TRBV30,.,TGTGCCTGGAGGGGACAGTTGAACACTGAAGCTTTCTTT,CAWRGQLNTEAFF
TRBJ2-3,.,TRBV27,once,TGTGCCAGCAGTTTACCCCGGGCCGGGGGAAGCACAGATACGCAGTATTTT,CASSLPRAGGSTDTQYF
TRBJ1-3,.,TRBV30,.,TGTGCCTGGAGTGGCGGGGCACGAAACACCATATATTTT,CAWSGGARNTIYF
TRBJ2-1,.,TRBV18,.,TGTGCCAGCTCACGACAGGTGTACAATGAGCAGTTCTTC,CASSRQVYNEQFF
TRBJ2-7,TRBD1,TRBV4-1,once,TGCGCCAGCAGCCAAGATTGGAGACAGGGGGGAGAGCAGTACTTC,CASSQDWRQGGEQYF
TRBJ1-4,TRBD1,TRBV2,.,TGTGCCAGCAGTGAATTAGGGACAGACGACGAAAAACTGTTTTTT,CASSELGTDDEKLFF
TRBJ1-5,TRBD1,TRBV6-6,.,TGTGCCAGCAGTTACGGGACAGGGGGCTCGGGTCAGCCCCAGCATTTT,CASSYGTGGSGQPQHF
TRBJ2-5,TRBD1,TRBV18,.,TGTGCCAGCTCACCACGAGAACAGGGGCAAGAGACCCAGTACTTC,CASSPREQGQETQYF
TRBJ2-5,TRBD2,TRBV6-5,.,TGTGCCAGCAGTCCAACTAGCGGGGGAGGGGAGACCCAGTACTTC,CASSPTSGGGETQYF
TRBJ1-2,.,TRBV19,once,TGTGCCAGTAGTATAGACCGGTCGTACAGGGTACTATTGTATGGCTACACCTTC,CASSIDRSYRVLLYGYTF
TRBJ1-2,.,TRBV11-2,once,TGTGCCAGCAGCGGCAACTATGGCTACACCTTC,CASSGNYGYTF
TRBJ1-1,TRBD1,TRBV27,.,TGTGCCAGCAGTCCAGGACAGGGGCAATTAGGGGCTTTCTTT,CASSPGQGQLGAFF
TRBJ1-2,TRBD1,TRBV6-5,once,TGTGCCAGCAGTTCCCAGGGGGACGGCTACACCTTC,CASSSQGDGYTF